This T cell receptor (beta chain) was observed in a study of technical replicates of blood from a handful of donors. This CDR3 is built from 14 residues. The germline V and J ends were trimmed by 4 bases and 5 bases, with 14 bases remaining between them. Per germline, CDR1 SNHLY and CDR2 FYNNEI. Sequenced by immunoSEQ multiplex PCR; TCRdb stores in-frame clones only, minus some. Of around 85,000 clones listed, about 93% are singletons. This TCR derives from a human donor in good health. The sample comprised T cells isolated from PBMCs. The rearrangement joins TRBV2 to TRBJ1-1; D gene uncertain. The CDR3 spells CASSGPQDITEAFF. The DNA for the CDR3 is TGTGCCAGCAGTGGACCTCAGGATATAACTGAAGCTTTCTTT.